Sequencing of this T cell receptor beta chain was carried out in a study of T cells in Graves' hyperthyroidism and ophthalmopathy. Study findings and constraints: Most thyroid clonotypes with frequency above 0.001 were detected in blood. Onset of ophthalmopathy came a median around 6.2 months after the model predicted it.

A word on this clonotype: Antigen: not known.

Exclusions: uncontrolled infection, other autoimmune disease, pregnancy, lactation. The TCR beta CDR3 regions underwent amplification using RNA transcripts as the source. Carried out on the TCR CDR3, a first-round RT-PCR used the HTBI primer set. Each CDR3 protein gets one entry after TCRdb re-called the multiplex PCR reads with MiXCR. The sample yields fewer than 350,000 distinct CDR3 sequences, about an eighth seen once. This sequence was found in a woman aged 25 to 39 with Graves' hyperthyroidism that later progressed to Graves' ophthalmopathy. Input material: blood.

CDR3 loop: CASSIGLAGTDTQYF. CDR3 DNA: TGTGCCAGTAGTATAGGGCTAGCGGGCACAGATACGCAGTATTTT. The chain is built from TRBV19 and TRBJ2-3; 7 nucleotides match TRBD2. Germline CDR1 LNHDA, CDR2 SQIVND (reference sequence). V lost 1 base to trimming and J lost 1 base; unmatched junction nucleotides: 2. CDR3 length: 15 residues.